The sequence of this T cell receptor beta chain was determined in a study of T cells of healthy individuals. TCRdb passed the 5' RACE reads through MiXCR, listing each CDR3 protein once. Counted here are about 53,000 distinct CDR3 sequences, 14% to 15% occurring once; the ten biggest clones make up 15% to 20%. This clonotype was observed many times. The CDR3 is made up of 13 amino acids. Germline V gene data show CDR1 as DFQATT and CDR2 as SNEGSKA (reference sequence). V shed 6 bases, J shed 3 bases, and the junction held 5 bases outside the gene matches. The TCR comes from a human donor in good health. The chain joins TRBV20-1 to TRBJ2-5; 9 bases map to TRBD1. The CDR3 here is CSAGTGFEETQYF. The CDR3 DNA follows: TGCAGTGCCGGGACAGGGTTTGAAGAGACCCAGTACTTC.